This TCR beta chain is from a study of blood T cell repertoires in COVID-19. About the study: COVID-19 samples, acute and convalescent, were from the United States, Italy and Spain.

TCRdb's table, derived via immunoSEQ multiplex PCR, lists solely in-frame clones and lacks some. The repertoire holds over 200,000 clones, with about 83% as singletons. Sequenced sample: peripheral blood. This TCR was recovered from a woman aged 45-65 years with acute or convalescent COVID-19.

Here the CDR3 DNA reads TGCAGCGTCCTCGGGGCTAATGAAAAACTGTTTTTT. Protein: CSVLGANEKLFF. The V and J genes are TRBV29-1 and TRBJ1-4; D not resolved. Germline CDR1 reads SQVTM; CDR2 reads ANQGSEA. V lost 6 bases, J lost 3 bases, and 8 bases lay in between. The CDR3 runs 12 residues.